The clone carrying this T cell receptor beta chain has just a few counts. Its antigen is still unknown. The data were taken from a study of response to subunit inactivated influenza vaccine. TCRdb processed the RT-PCR reads anew with MiXCR; each CDR3 protein has one entry. The data show fewer than 250,000 distinct CDR3 sequences, roughly 14% seen once. Looked up from germline, CDR1 is SGHDT and CDR2 is YYEEEE. This CDR3 contains 13 residues. V lost 1 base to trimming and J lost 6 bases, with 7 bases between them. Study-level results: The study's authors posited that every seasonal influenza vaccination enlists few new T cells.

The genes are TRBV5-6 and TRBJ2-2; D gene ambiguous. This clonotype was obtained from a man aged 45-65 years who received an inactivated influenza vaccine. This material consisted of CD8+ T cells sorted from PBMCs, taken roughly 5 days after vaccination. CDR3 sequence: CASSLLGAGELFF. The DNA of the CDR3 is TGTGCCAGCAGCTTGTTGGGCGCCGGGGAGCTGTTTTTT.